Listed below are T cell receptor beta chains from one sample, sequenced in a study of cytomegalovirus exposure and HLA in healthy donors. Some clones are missing from TCRdb's copy, which holds only in-frame ones; the method was immunoSEQ multiplex PCR. Seen here are tens of thousands of clones, 85% to 95% observed once, and the top ten hold approximately 5.5%. Sequencing input: PBMCs. All receptors derive from a woman aged 18-29 years in good health and CMV-seronegative. The CDR3 runs from the conserved cysteine through the conserved F or W. A D gene is named only where the DNA matches it firmly. Clone size appears in some rows only: once, few, many, or a class for an expanded clone.

TRBV4-3,NA,TRBJ2-5,NA,CASSQGFQVQETQYF,TGCGCCAGCAGCCAAGGGTTCCAGGTCCAAGAGACCCAGTACTTC
TRBV10-3,TRBD1,TRBJ1-4,NA,CAISLTGEDEKLFF,TGTGCCATCAGCCTGACAGGGGAGGATGAAAAACTGTTTTTT
TRBV9,TRBD2,TRBJ2-3,NA,CASSVGLASSTDTQYF,TGTGCCAGCAGCGTAGGACTAGCGTCGTCCACAGATACGCAGTATTTT
TRBV7-2,NA,TRBJ1-2,NA,CASSLRGTLSGDGYTF,TGTGCCAGCAGCCTGAGAGGGACACTAAGTGGTGATGGCTACACCTTC
TRBV5-4,NA,TRBJ1-1,NA,CASSLGLGVNTEAFF,TGTGCCAGCAGCTTGGGGCTGGGAGTTAACACTGAAGCTTTCTTT
TRBV30,NA,TRBJ2-5,NA,CAWSVLGETQYF,TGTGCCTGGAGTGTACTAGGGGAGACCCAGTACTTC
TRBV7-3,NA,TRBJ2-7,NA,CASSPVAGPAYEQYF,TGTGCCAGCAGCCCTGTGGCGGGGCCCGCCTACGAGCAGTACTTC
TRBV10-3,NA,TRBJ2-5,NA,CAIKDREWDQETQYF,TGTGCCATCAAAGATAGGGAGTGGGACCAAGAGACCCAGTACTTC
TRBV5-5,NA,TRBJ1-6,NA,CASSLDLRGNSPLHF,TGTGCCAGCAGCTTGGATCTCCGAGGGAATTCACCCCTCCACTTT
TRBV19,TRBD1,TRBJ2-7,NA,CASSIYWQGVYEQYF,TGTGCCAGTAGTATCTATTGGCAGGGGGTCTACGAGCAGTACTTC
TRBV6-4,TRBD2,TRBJ2-1,NA,CASTLRAGTYNEQFF,TGTGCCAGCACCCTTCGAGCGGGGACCTACAATGAGCAGTTCTTC
TRBV11-3,NA,TRBJ2-4,NA,CASSTLGGAKNIQYF,TGTGCCAGCAGCACCCTGGGGGGAGCCAAAAACATTCAGTACTTC
TRBV5-1,TRBD1,TRBJ1-1,NA,CASSTGQGFEAFF,TGCGCCAGCAGCACCGGACAGGGCTTTGAAGCTTTCTTT
TRBV7-3,NA,TRBJ1-1,NA,CASSAKGGTEAFF,TGTGCCAGCAGCGCTAAGGGGGGGACTGAAGCTTTCTTT
TRBV19,NA,TRBJ1-2,NA,CASSPPDRRTGGYTF,TGTGCCAGTAGTCCACCGGACAGAAGAACCGGTGGCTACACCTTC
TRBV11-2,NA,TRBJ1-1,NA,CASSLVATSAFF,TGTGCCAGCAGCTTAGTCGCCACTTCGGCTTTCTTT
TRBV5-6,NA,TRBJ2-2,NA,CASSATLQEEDTGELFF,TGTGCCAGCAGCGCGACACTCCAGGAGGAGGACACCGGGGAGCTGTTTTTT
TRBV4-3,TRBD2,TRBJ2-1,once,CASSPGLGSYNEQFF,TGCGCCAGCAGCCCGGGACTAGGTTCCTACAATGAGCAGTTCTTC
TRBV7-9,TRBD1,TRBJ1-3,NA,CASSLLGTEGNTIYF,TGTGCCAGCAGCTTACTAGGGACAGAAGGAAACACCATATATTTT
TRBV7-3,NA,TRBJ1-3,NA,CASSSDRPRSMEAIYF,TGTGCCAGCAGCTCTGACAGGCCCCGTTCCATGGAAGCCATATATTTT
TRBV5-5,TRBD1,TRBJ1-5,NA,CASSSGQGAMAQHF,TGTGCCAGCAGCTCGGGACAGGGGGCGATGGCCCAGCATTTT
TRBV4-3,TRBD1,TRBJ1-4,NA,CASRDRGGTNEKLFF,TGCGCCAGCAGAGACAGGGGGGGAACTAATGAAAAACTGTTTTTT
TRBV6-5,TRBD1,TRBJ1-5,NA,CASPDRDSNQPQHF,TGTGCCAGCCCGGACAGGGACAGCAATCAGCCCCAGCATTTT
TRBV7-3,NA,TRBJ1-1,NA,CASSPYGVQGAGGNTEAFF,TGTGCCAGCAGCCCCTACGGTGTACAGGGAGCTGGCGGGAACACTGAAGCTTTCTTT
TRBV5-5,NA,TRBJ1-2,NA,CASSLAEGGGYTF,TGTGCCAGCAGCTTGGCCGAGGGTGGTGGCTACACCTTC
TRBV7-6,TRBD2,TRBJ2-1,NA,CASSLVAGDEQFF,TGTGCCAGCAGCTTAGTAGCGGGAGATGAGCAGTTCTTC
TRBV6-5,TRBD1,TRBJ2-7,NA,CASSFGRGSYEQYF,TGTGCCAGCAGTTTCGGCAGGGGGAGCTACGAGCAGTACTTC
TRBV6-4,NA,TRBJ1-6,few,CASSEESGSPLHF,TGTGCCAGCAGTGAAGAGAGCGGGTCACCCCTCCACTTT
TRBV10-3,NA,TRBJ1-5,NA,CAISEGGNDQPQHF,TGTGCCATCAGTGAGGGGGGGAATGATCAGCCCCAGCATTTT
TRBV9,NA,TRBJ2-5,NA,CAGARTSEGTQYF,TGTGCCGGCGCTCGGACATCGGAGGGGACCCAGTACTTC
TRBV5-1,NA,TRBJ1-1,NA,CASSFIGRTEAFF,TGCGCCAGCAGCTTTATTGGGAGAACTGAAGCTTTCTTT
TRBV19,NA,TRBJ2-5,NA,CASSEQGFKTQYF,TGTGCCAGTAGCGAACAGGGTTTTAAGACCCAGTACTTC
TRBV7-8,NA,TRBJ1-2,NA,CASSLVSGAPSGYTF,TGTGCCAGCAGCTTAGTATCAGGGGCCCCATCTGGCTACACCTTC
TRBV11-3,NA,TRBJ2-5,NA,CASILGQGRGETQYF,TGTGCCAGCATCTTAGGGCAGGGGAGGGGAGAGACCCAGTACTTC
TRBV7-2,TRBD1,TRBJ1-1,NA,CASSPGQGATEAFF,TGTGCCAGCAGCCCCGGTCAGGGGGCTACTGAAGCTTTCTTT
TRBV7-9,NA,TRBJ2-7,NA,CASSYDRAILPYEQYF,TGTGCCAGCAGCTACGACAGAGCCATCCTTCCCTACGAGCAGTACTTC
TRBV5-4,NA,TRBJ1-1,NA,CASSLLTGPDEAFF,TGTGCCAGCAGCCTACTAACAGGGCCCGATGAAGCTTTCTTT
TRBV7-8,TRBD1,TRBJ1-5,once,CASSLGTGGSDQPQHF,TGTGCCAGCAGCTTAGGGACAGGGGGTTCGGATCAGCCCCAGCATTTT
TRBV6-1,TRBD2,TRBJ2-3,NA,CASSAGLAGGGDTQYF,TGTGCCAGCAGTGCGGGACTAGCGGGGGGAGGAGATACGCAGTATTTT
TRBV18,NA,TRBJ1-5,NA,CASSPAGSQPQHF,TGTGCCAGCTCACCAGCGGGATCCCAGCCCCAGCATTTT
TRBV21-1,NA,TRBJ1-5,NA,CASGRLRGFSGPQHF,TGTGCCAGCGGTCGGCTCAGGGGCTTTTCTGGGCCCCAGCATTTT
TRBV27,TRBD1,TRBJ2-7,NA,CASSHGGQGNEQYF,TGTGCCAGCAGTCACGGGGGACAGGGCAACGAGCAGTACTTC
TRBV6-5,NA,TRBJ1-3,NA,CASSGMRGRGNTIYF,TGTGCCAGCAGTGGAATGAGAGGTCGGGGAAACACCATATATTTT
TRBV11-2,TRBD1,TRBJ1-1,NA,CASSQGQALLAFF,TGTGCCAGCAGTCAAGGACAGGCCCTCTTGGCTTTCTTT
TRBV29-1,NA,TRBJ2-2,once,CSGSTTTNTGELFF,TGCAGCGGCTCGACAACCACAAACACCGGGGAGCTGTTTTTT
TRBV12-5,NA,TRBJ2-3,NA,CASGLGQTSTDTQYF,TGTGCTAGTGGTTTGGGACAAACTAGCACAGATACGCAGTATTTT
TRBV2,TRBD2,TRBJ2-1,NA,CASSEAQGRTSRYNEQFF,TGTGCCAGCAGTGAAGCGCAGGGGAGGACTAGCAGATACAATGAGCAGTTCTTC
TRBV5-8,NA,TRBJ2-1,NA,CASSLVARGLLGYNEQFF,TGTGCCAGCAGCTTGGTGGCGCGGGGGCTGTTGGGGTACAATGAGCAGTTCTTC
TRBV19,NA,TRBJ1-4,NA,CASSEGHGGEKLFF,TGTGCCAGTAGTGAGGGCCACGGGGGTGAAAAACTGTTTTTT
TRBV18,NA,TRBJ2-1,once,CASSSRAPYNEQFF,TGTGCCAGCTCAAGCAGGGCACCCTACAATGAGCAGTTCTTC
TRBV7-3,TRBD1,TRBJ1-1,once,CASSSGQDYVKGNTEAFF,TGTGCCAGCAGCTCCGGACAGGACTACGTGAAGGGGAACACTGAAGCTTTCTTT